By share of the sample, the clone carrying this TCR beta chain is medium-sized. Peripheral blood genomic DNA, not sorted cells or RNA, was the template. These data originate in a study of T cell repertoires in aging, cancer and after chemotherapy. For the study at large: The whole study produced a dataset of several million TCR reads.

Multiplex touch-down PCR with TRB-A/B primers amplified rearranged V-D-J TRB sequences. From the multiplex PCR reads, TCRdb called clonotypes with MiXCR, one entry per CDR3 protein. Of about 5,000 distinct CDR3 sequences listed, 20% to 25% are singletons. CDR1 and CDR2 (germline): MNHEY, SVGAGI. The germline V and J ends were trimmed by 5 bases and 2 bases, with 10 bases remaining between them. This CDR3 comprises 14 residues. The TCR sequence derives from a human donor in good health. The donor label of this sample is uncertain. The chain uses TRBV6-5 and TRBJ2-1; D is uncertain. Sequencing was done on a sample of blood. CDR3 DNA sequence: TGTGCCAGCAGTACATCAGGACCCTACAATGAGCAGTTCTTC. Its translation: CASSTSGPYNEQFF.